The 8 T cell receptor beta chains listed next were all sequenced from one sample in a study of blood T cell repertoires in COVID-19. Produced via immunoSEQ multiplex PCR; TCRdb's table is partial and in-frame only. The data hold about 310,000 clones, with 70% to 90% observed a single time. Sequenced: PBMCs or T cells enriched from blood (not recorded which). These TCRs come from a man under 40 who had recovered from COVID-19.

The chain uses TRBV7-9 and TRBJ1-2, with TRBD1 as a possible D gene (5 bases). The V gene lost 7 bases and the J gene lost 6 bases, with 18 bases spanning the gap. The CDR3 length is 14 residues. Germline V gives CDR1 SEHNR, CDR2 FQNEAQ (reference sequence). The CDR3 bases are TGTGCCAGCACCCCAACAGGAGTAGGGAATGGCTACACCTTC. Protein sequence: CASTPTGVGNGYTF.

The chain has TRBV4-3 and TRBJ2-1, with 9 nucleotides matching TRBD1. V dropped 0 bases and J dropped 6; count of bases not matched to a gene: 9. The CDR3 length is 17 residues. CDR1 and CDR2 from the germline V gene are LGHNA and YSLEER. CDR3 residues: CASSQDRDRGILNEQFF. The CDR3 DNA follows: TGCGCCAGCAGCCAAGATCGAGACAGGGGGATACTCAATGAGCAGTTCTTC.

This clone appeared a single time. J is TRBJ2-2 and V is TRBV19; D not certain. The CDR3 has 14 residues. The V and J ends lost 6 bases and 3 bases respectively, with 11 bases between them. Germline V CDR1 and CDR2: LNHDA, SQIVND (reference sequence). The CDR3 region is CASRASGDTGELFF. In DNA, the CDR3 is TGTGCCAGTAGGGCCAGTGGAGACACCGGGGAGCTGTTTTTT.

This sequence joins TRBV24-1 and TRBJ2-5; D gene ambiguous. V was cut by 1 base and J by 1 base, with 6 bases left in between. This CDR3 region has 14 residues. CDR1 is KGHDR and CDR2 is SFDVKD in the germline V gene. The CDR3 region has the DNA TGTGCCACCAGTGATTTTGGTAGCCAAGAGACCCAGTACTTC. Translated, it gives CATSDFGSQETQYF.

The V call is TRBV5-4, the J call TRBJ2-3; 11 bases align to TRBD2. The CDR3 spans 17 residues. V shed 4 bases, J shed 3 bases, and the junction held 10 bases outside the gene matches. CDR1 SGHNT and CDR2 YYREEE come from the germline V gene (reference sequence). The CDR3 DNA is TGTGCCAGCAGCAAACCGACTAGCGGGGAGATTACAGATACGCAGTATTTT. Protein product: CASSKPTSGEITDTQYF.

The chain uses TRBV9 and TRBJ2-6; tentatively, D is TRBD2 (7 bases). V lost 6 bases to trimming and J lost 4 bases, with 20 bases between them. The germline gives CDR1 SGDLS, CDR2 YYNGEE. The CDR3 has 17 amino acids. The DNA for the CDR3 is TGTGCCAGCATCTCACCATGGGGGGGGCTAGGGGCCAACGTCCTGACTTTC. It translates to CASISPWGGLGANVLTF.

V is TRBV7-9 and J is TRBJ1-3, with D maybe TRBD1 (5 bases). The length of the CDR3 is 17 residues. Germline CDR1 SEHNR, CDR2 FQNEAQ (reference sequence). The V and J ends lost 2 bases and 0 bases respectively, with 14 bases between them. CDR3 amino acids: CASSLMTAFYSGNTIYF. The CDR3 nucleotides read TGTGCCAGCAGCTTAATGACAGCCTTTTACTCTGGAAACACCATATATTTT. Complete variable domain (other parts from reference TRBV7-9 and TRBJ1-3): DTGVSQNPRHKITKRGQNVTFRCDPISEHNRLYWYRQTLGQGPEFLTYFQNEAQLEKSRLLSDRFSAERPKGSFSTLEIQRTEQGDSAMYLCASSLMTAFYSGNTIYFGEGSWLTVV.

This chain links TRBV5-4 with TRBJ2-3; 11 nucleotides match TRBD1. Germline lookup yields CDR1 SGHNT and CDR2 YYREEE (reference sequence). J gave up 4 bases and V 0 bases, and 4 bases lay outside the gene matches. CDR3 length: 16 residues. The CDR3 protein is CASSLDPGQGADTQYF. The CDR3 coding sequence is TGTGCCAGCAGCTTGGATCCGGGACAGGGGGCAGATACGCAGTATTTT.